Listed here are 20 T cell receptor beta chains from one sample, sequenced in a study of blood T cell repertoires in COVID-19. Libraries were prepared by immunoSEQ multiplex PCR; TCRdb keeps only in-frame clonotypes and omits some of them. The data hold fewer than 350,000 clones, with approximately 90% observed a single time. Sequencing used peripheral blood. The receptors shown here come from a man aged 40-50 years with acute or convalescent COVID-19.

In this sample, this clone turned up a few times. The rearrangement links TRBV28 to TRBJ2-3; D possibly corresponds to TRBD2 (7 bases). The CDR3 has 14 residues. The V gene lost 8 bases and the J gene lost 6 bases, with 18 bases spanning the gap. The germline CDR1 and CDR2 sequences are MDHEN and SYDVKM. CDR3 loop: CASLGGGVGDTQYF. The CDR3 nucleotides read TGTGCCAGCTTAGGGGGGGGCGTTGGTGATACGCAGTATTTT.

This rearrangement joins TRBV11-3 to TRBJ2-7, with 8 positions matching TRBD2. Germline trimming cut 3 bases from V and 6 bases from J; bases unmatched to any gene: 4. Germline CDR1 is SGHNT and CDR2 is YENEEA. The CDR3 extends over 13 amino acids. CDR3 sequence reads: CASSLGLVAEQYF. The DNA for the CDR3 is TGTGCCAGCAGCTTGGGACTAGTAGCCGAGCAGTACTTC.

V is TRBV19 and J is TRBJ1-1; TRBD1 agrees at 12 bases. CDR1 and CDR2 from the germline V gene are LNHDA and SQIVND (reference sequence). The CDR3 sequence is 17 residues long. Trimming at V came to 3 bases and at J to 1 base, leaving 6 bases not matched to a gene. This chain's CDR3 is CASSILGQGAPNTEAFF. Written as DNA, the CDR3 is TGTGCCAGTAGTATTCTGGGACAGGGGGCCCCGAACACTGAAGCTTTCTTT.

The rearrangement uses TRBV10-2 and TRBJ1-2; tentatively, D is TRBD1 (6 bases). The germline V gene has CDR1 WSHSY and CDR2 SAAADI. The CDR3 extends over 13 amino acids. Trimming removed 3 bases from V and 7 bases from J, with 12 bases in between. As DNA, the CDR3 is TGCGCCAGCAGTGAATGGGGGCGGAGTGGCTACACCTTC. Translating it yields CASSEWGRSGYTF.

J is TRBJ2-7 and V is TRBV2; 7 nucleotides match TRBD1. Trimming at V came to 4 bases and at J to 6 bases, leaving 9 bases not matched to a gene. Germline lookup yields CDR1 SNHLY and CDR2 FYNNEI. The CDR3 length is 14 residues. The CDR3 DNA follows: TGTGCCAGCAGTGGGAGACAGGGTCGGGGCGAGCAGTACTTC. It translates to CASSGRQGRGEQYF.

This chain uses TRBV27 with TRBJ1-2; D perhaps matches TRBD1 (5 bases). The V gene lost 5 bases and the J gene lost 5 bases, with 15 bases spanning the gap. Germline V gives CDR1 MNHEY, CDR2 SMNVEV (reference sequence). CDR3 length: 14 residues. CDR3 in amino acids: CASSPLGGQYGYTF. The DNA of the CDR3 is TGTGCCAGCAGTCCGTTGGGGGGTCAGTATGGCTACACCTTC.

This chain connects TRBV3-1 (or the pseudogene TRBV3-2) to TRBJ2-1; TRBD2 matches at 9 bases. The V and J ends lost 6 bases and 13 bases, in that order; junction bases with no gene match: 7. CDR1 is LGHDT and CDR2 is YNNKEL in the germline V gene (reference sequence). The CDR3 has 12 amino acids. The CDR3 reads CASSGAGTSQFF. DNA for the CDR3: TGTGCCAGCAGTGGGGCGGGGACTAGCCAGTTCTTC.

The chain uses TRBV4-1 and TRBJ2-1; 8 bases are shared with TRBD2. V shed 3 bases, J shed 0 bases, and the junction held 7 bases outside the gene matches. Germline lookup yields CDR1 MGHRA and CDR2 YSYEKL. The CDR3 consists of 17 residues. The CDR3 is CASSQRGDSSSYNEQFF. In DNA, the CDR3 is TGCGCCAGCAGCCAGCGGGGGGACTCGAGCTCCTACAATGAGCAGTTCTTC.

This clone was picked up one time. V gene TRBV25-1 combines with J gene TRBJ2-7; perhaps TRBD1 as D (6 bases). The CDR3 consists of 15 residues. CDR1 and CDR2 from the germline V gene are MGHDK and SYGVNS. V was clipped by 1 base and J by 5 bases, with 15 bases between them. CDR3 amino acids: CASSESQGNSHEQYF. The CDR3 DNA follows: TGTGCCAGCAGTGAATCCCAGGGGAATAGCCACGAGCAGTACTTC.

The V gene is TRBV18, the J gene TRBJ1-1; D is ambiguous. Per germline, CDR1 KGHSH and CDR2 LQKENI. This CDR3 contains 15 residues. The ends were cut back, 2 bases at V and 5 bases at J, with 15 bases in the middle. The CDR3 DNA reads as TGTGCCAGCTCACCAAGGGTGGACTTGAGGACTGAAGCTTTCTTT. This sequence encodes CASSPRVDLRTEAFF.

This clone showed up just once. The chain has TRBV5-1 and TRBJ2-7; maybe TRBD1 (6 bases). The CDR3 is 14 amino acids. Germline lookup yields CDR1 SGHRS and CDR2 YFSETQ. The germline V and J ends were trimmed by 0 bases and 7 bases, with 14 bases remaining between them. The CDR3 protein is CASSLDQGLGEQYF. CDR3 nucleotide sequence: TGCGCCAGCAGCTTGGACCAGGGGCTGGGGGAGCAGTACTTC.

J is TRBJ2-1 and V is TRBV20-1; TRBD2 matches at 13 bases. The CDR3 contains 16 residues. V shed 3 bases and J 2 bases; nucleotides not matched to a gene: 4. Per germline, CDR1 DFQATT and CDR2 SNEGSKA (reference sequence). The CDR3 coding sequence is TGCAGTGCTAGTATAGGACTAGCGGGGGCCTACAATGAGCAGTTCTTC. Translation gives CSASIGLAGAYNEQFF.

The V gene is TRBV5-8, the J gene TRBJ2-1; TRBD2 agrees at 7 bases. Germline-derived CDR1 and CDR2 are SGHTS and YDEGEE. The CDR3 is 15 residues long. V gave up 4 bases and J gave up 13 bases; unmatched junction bases: 17. The DNA for the CDR3 is TGTGCCAGCAGCCGGACCTACGTGGGGGGGACGCTACAGTTCTTC. Protein sequence: CASSRTYVGGTLQFF. The full variable domain, completed using reference TRBV5-8 and TRBJ2-1, is EAGVTQSPTHLIKTRGQQATLRCSPISGHTSVYWYQQALGLGLQFLLWYDEGEERNRGNFPPRFSGRQFPNYSSELNVNALELEDSALYLCASSRTYVGGTLQFFGPGTRLTVL.

Here the CDR3 reads CASSGLGGAWQPQHF. The CDR3 DNA reads as TGTGCCAGCAGTGGGCTAGGCGGGGCCTGGCAGCCCCAGCATTTT. The J gene is TRBJ1-5, the V gene TRBV28; D is possibly TRBD1 (5 bases). The CDR3 is 15 amino acids. Trimming took 5 bases from V and 7 from J, leaving 18 bases between them. Germline values: CDR1 MDHEN, CDR2 SYDVKM.

The table lists this clone with a count of one. V and J are TRBV11-2 and TRBJ2-7, with 14 bases matching TRBD2. J gave up 4 bases and V 6 bases, and 5 bases lay outside the gene matches. The V gene's germline CDR1 is SGHAT and CDR2 FQNNGV. The CDR3 length is 15 residues. The CDR3 loop is CASRKGLAGEYEQYF. CDR3 nucleotide sequence: TGTGCCAGCAGGAAGGGACTAGCGGGGGAGTACGAGCAGTACTTC.

This clone was counted a single time. The chain couples TRBV4-1 to TRBJ1-6, with 7 bases fitting TRBD1. CDR3 size: 16 residues. CDR1 is MGHRA and CDR2 is YSYEKL in the germline V gene. Trimming took 6 bases from V and 4 from J; bases not matched to a gene: 9. The CDR3 DNA reads as TGCGCCAGCAGTGACTACGACAGGGCTTATAATTCACCCCTCCACTTT. Translated, it gives CASSDYDRAYNSPLHF.

The chain has TRBV18 and TRBJ1-1, with D perhaps matching TRBD1 (5 bases). Germline assignment: CDR1 KGHSH and CDR2 LQKENI. The CDR3 sequence is 15 residues long. The V end lost 5 bases, the J end lost 1 base, and 14 bases lay between the germline ends. The CDR3 sequence is CASSTGSVPNTEAFF. Here the CDR3 DNA reads TGTGCCAGCTCAACAGGCAGCGTCCCGAACACTGAAGCTTTCTTT.

The chain carries TRBV27 and TRBJ2-7; 11 bases align to TRBD1. Germline V gene data show CDR1 as MNHEY and CDR2 as SMNVEV (reference sequence). V lost 3 bases, J lost 6 bases, and 1 base stayed unmatched. The CDR3 is 13 residues long. Written as DNA, the CDR3 is TGTGCCAGCAGTTTGGGACAGGGGGTCGAGCAGTACTTC. It is translated as CASSLGQGVEQYF.

The chain is built from TRBV2 and TRBJ1-2; 10 positions match TRBD1. Unmatched junction bases numbered 9, after V lost 6 bases and J lost 8 bases. The CDR3 runs 14 residues. Germline loops: CDR1 SNHLY, CDR2 FYNNEI. The CDR3 bases are TGTGCCAGCAGGGTCGGACAGGGGGGTTTGGGCTACACCTTC. Encoded protein: CASRVGQGGLGYTF.

The chain carries TRBV19 and TRBJ2-7; TRBD1 matches at 9 bases. The CDR3 covers 15 residues. Germline V gene lookup returns CDR1 LNHDA and CDR2 SQIVND (reference sequence). The V segment lost 9 bases and the J segment 3 bases; nucleotides outside the gene matches: 12. As DNA, the CDR3 is TGTGCCAGCTCAGTTCGACAGGGGGTGTTCTACGAGCAGTACTTC. Translated, it gives CASSVRQGVFYEQYF.